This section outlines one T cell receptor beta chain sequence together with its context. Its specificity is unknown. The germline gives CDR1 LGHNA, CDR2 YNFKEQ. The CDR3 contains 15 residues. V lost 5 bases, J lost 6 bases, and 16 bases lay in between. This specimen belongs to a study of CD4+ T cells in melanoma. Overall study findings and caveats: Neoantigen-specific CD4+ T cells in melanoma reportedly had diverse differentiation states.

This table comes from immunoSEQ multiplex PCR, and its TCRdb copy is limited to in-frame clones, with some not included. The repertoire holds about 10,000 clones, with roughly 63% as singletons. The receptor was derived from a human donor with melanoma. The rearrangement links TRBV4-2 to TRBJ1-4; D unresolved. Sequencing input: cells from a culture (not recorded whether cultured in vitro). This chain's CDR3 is CASSLRRTMDEKLFF. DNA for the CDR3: TGTGCCAGCAGCTTGCGACGGACCATGGATGAAAAACTGTTTTTT.